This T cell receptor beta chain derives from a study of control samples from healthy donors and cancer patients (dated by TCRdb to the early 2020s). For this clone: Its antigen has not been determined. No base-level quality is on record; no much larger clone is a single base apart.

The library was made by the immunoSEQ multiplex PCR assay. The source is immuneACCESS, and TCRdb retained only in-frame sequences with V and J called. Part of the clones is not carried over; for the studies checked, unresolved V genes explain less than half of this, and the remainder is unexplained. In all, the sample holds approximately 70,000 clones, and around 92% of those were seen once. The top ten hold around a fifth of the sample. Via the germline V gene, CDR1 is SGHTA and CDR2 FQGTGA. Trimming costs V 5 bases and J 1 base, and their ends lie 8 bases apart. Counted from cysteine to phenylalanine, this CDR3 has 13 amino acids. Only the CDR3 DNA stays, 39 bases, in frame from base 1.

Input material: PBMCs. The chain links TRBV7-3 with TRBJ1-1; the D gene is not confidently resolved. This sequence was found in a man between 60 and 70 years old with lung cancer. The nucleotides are TGTGCCAGCAGCCGTGACACGAACACTGAAGCTTTCTTT. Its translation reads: CASSRDTNTEAFF.